Here is one T cell receptor (beta chain) with its context. The data derive from a study of blood T cell repertoires in COVID-19. Across the study: The samples span acute and convalescent COVID-19 from the United States, Italy and Spain. From T cells, B-cell-depleted T cells, or PBMCs came the material, which was cDNA or gDNA.

As originally analysed: The assay estimated nucleated cells by amplifying reference gene primers. Sequenced by immunoSEQ multiplex PCR; TCRdb stores in-frame clones only, minus some. V, J and clone size reflect that table, while D and trimming were determined from the DNA. The sample records approximately 78,000 clones, approximately 87% being singletons. Per germline, CDR1 KGHSH and CDR2 LQKENI. The ends were cut back, 3 bases at V and 3 bases at J, with 7 bases in the middle. This CDR3 has 13 residues. The origin of this receptor is a woman over 75 with acute or convalescent COVID-19. The chain links TRBV18 to TRBJ2-3; TRBD1 might be the D (5 bases). The sequenced sample consisted of peripheral blood. Here the CDR3 DNA reads TGTGCCAGCTCACCCGACAGAACAGATACGCAGTATTTT. It translates to CASSPDRTDTQYF.